This T cell receptor beta chain came from a study of cytomegalovirus exposure and HLA in healthy donors. Regarding the study as a whole: What a later analysis reportedly showed was that an Asian-associated ancestry cluster had fewer N-insertions than the 666-donor mean.

PCR used 60 Vbeta primers and 13 Jbeta primers. Measured with immunoSEQ multiplex PCR; TCRdb has only the in-frame clones, and not every one. The table has some 150,000 clones, nearly 80% seen once. Looked up from germline, CDR1 is MDHEN and CDR2 is SYDVKM. Trimming shortened V by 2 bases and J by 1 base, and 15 bases separated the two germline ends. This CDR3 region has 17 residues. This clone came up once. Its antigen remains unknown. The rearrangement uses TRBV28 and TRBJ2-1; tentative D call: TRBD2 (6 bases). This clonotype originated in a man in his late teens or twenties in good health and CMV-seropositive. The sample consisted of PBMCs. CDR3 amino acids: CASSLSRGWESYNEQFF. The CDR3 DNA reads as TGTGCCAGCAGTTTAAGCCGGGGGTGGGAGTCCTACAATGAGCAGTTCTTC.